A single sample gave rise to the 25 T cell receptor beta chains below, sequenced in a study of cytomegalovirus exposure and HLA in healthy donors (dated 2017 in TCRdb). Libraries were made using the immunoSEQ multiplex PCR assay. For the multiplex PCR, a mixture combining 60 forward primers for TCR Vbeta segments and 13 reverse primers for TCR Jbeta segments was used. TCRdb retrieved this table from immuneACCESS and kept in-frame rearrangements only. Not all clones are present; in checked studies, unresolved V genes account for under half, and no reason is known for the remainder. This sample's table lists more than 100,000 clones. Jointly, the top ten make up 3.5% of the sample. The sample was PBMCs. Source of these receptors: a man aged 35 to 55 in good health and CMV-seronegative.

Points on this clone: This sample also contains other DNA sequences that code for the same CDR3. CDR3 coding DNA: TGTGCCAGCAGTTCCCCGGGGGGCGGGGAGACCCAGTACTTC. It is translated as CASSSPGGGETQYF. This chain joins TRBV6-6 and TRBJ2-5, with D maybe TRBD2 (7 bases). The V end was cut by 4 bases, the J end by 5 bases, with 14 bases between. Germline values: CDR1 MNHNY, CDR2 SVGAGI (reference sequence). The CDR3 contains 14 residues.

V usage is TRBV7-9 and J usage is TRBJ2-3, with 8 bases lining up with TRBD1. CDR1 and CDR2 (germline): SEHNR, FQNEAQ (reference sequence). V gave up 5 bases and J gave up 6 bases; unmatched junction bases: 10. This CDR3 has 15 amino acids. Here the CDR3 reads CASSLHGQGPDTQYF. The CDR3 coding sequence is TGTGCCAGCAGCCTACACGGACAGGGCCCTGATACGCAGTATTTT. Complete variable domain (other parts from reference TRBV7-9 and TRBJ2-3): DTGVSQNPRHKITKRGQNVTFRCDPISEHNRLYWYRQTLGQGPEFLTYFQNEAQLEKSRLLSDRFSAERPKGSFSTLEIQRTEQGDSAMYLCASSLHGQGPDTQYFGPGTRLTVL.

The CDR3 loop reads CASSPPAGDMYEQYF. The CDR3 DNA reads as TGTGCCAGCAGCCCCCCAGCGGGAGACATGTACGAGCAGTACTTC. V is TRBV5-4 and J is TRBJ2-7, with 8 bases lining up with TRBD2. From germline, CDR1 is SGHNT and CDR2 YYREEE (reference sequence). Trimming took 4 bases from V and 4 from J; bases not matched to a gene: 10. The CDR3 extends over 15 amino acids.

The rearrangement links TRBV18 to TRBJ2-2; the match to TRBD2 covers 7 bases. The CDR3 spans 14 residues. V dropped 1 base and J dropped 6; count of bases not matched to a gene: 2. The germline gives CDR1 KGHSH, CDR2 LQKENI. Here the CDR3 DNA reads TGTGCCAGCTCACCACTGGCGGGGGCCGGGGAGCTGTTTTTT. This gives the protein CASSPLAGAGELFF.

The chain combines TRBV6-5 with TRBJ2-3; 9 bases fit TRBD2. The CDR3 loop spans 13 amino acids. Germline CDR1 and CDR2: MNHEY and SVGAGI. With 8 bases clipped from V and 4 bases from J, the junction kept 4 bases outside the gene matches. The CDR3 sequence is CASGRGGSDTQYF. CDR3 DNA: TGTGCCAGCGGGCGGGGGGGCTCAGATACGCAGTATTTT.

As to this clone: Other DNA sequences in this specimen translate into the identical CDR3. The CDR3 loop reads CASSLIVIGSSGGAGEQFF. The CDR3 DNA is TGCGCCAGCAGCTTGATCGTGATAGGGAGTAGCGGGGGGGCCGGTGAGCAGTTCTTC. This sequence joins TRBV5-1 and TRBJ2-1; 11 nucleotides match TRBD2. V shed 1 base and J 9 bases; nucleotides not matched to a gene: 18. This CDR3 is built from 19 residues. Per germline, CDR1 SGHRS and CDR2 YFSETQ.

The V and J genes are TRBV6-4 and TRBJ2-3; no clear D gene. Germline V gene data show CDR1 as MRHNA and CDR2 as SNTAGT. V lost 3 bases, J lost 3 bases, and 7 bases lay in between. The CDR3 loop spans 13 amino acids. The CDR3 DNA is TGTGCCAGCAGTGAGCGCGAAACAGATACGCAGTATTTT. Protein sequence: CASSERETDTQYF.

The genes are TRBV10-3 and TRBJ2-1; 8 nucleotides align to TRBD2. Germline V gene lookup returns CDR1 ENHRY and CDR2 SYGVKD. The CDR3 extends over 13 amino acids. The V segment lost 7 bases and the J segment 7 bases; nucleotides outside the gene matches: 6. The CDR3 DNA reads TGTGCCATCAACGCGGGAGGCGGTAATGAGCAGTTCTTC. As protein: CAINAGGGNEQFF.

The CDR3 DNA follows: TGCGCCAGCAGCACCTCGACAGGGAACCACGAGCAGTACTTC. This codes for CASSTSTGNHEQYF. The rearrangement links TRBV5-1 to TRBJ2-5, with TRBD1 matching over 7 bases. With the DNA end fitting TRBJ2-7 better, the J assignment may be wrong. The CDR3 extends over 14 amino acids. CDR1 and CDR2 from the germline V gene are SGHRS and YFSETQ.

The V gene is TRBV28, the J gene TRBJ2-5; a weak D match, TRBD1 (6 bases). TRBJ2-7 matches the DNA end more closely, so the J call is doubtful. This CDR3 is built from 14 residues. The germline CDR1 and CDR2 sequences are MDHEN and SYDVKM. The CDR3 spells CASSFEQGRYEQYF. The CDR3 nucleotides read TGTGCCAGCAGTTTCGAACAGGGTCGCTACGAGCAGTACTTC.

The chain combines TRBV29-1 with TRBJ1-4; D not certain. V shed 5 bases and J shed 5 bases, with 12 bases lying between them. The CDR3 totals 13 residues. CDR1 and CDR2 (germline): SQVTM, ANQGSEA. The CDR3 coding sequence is TGCAGCGTTCGTCCATTTCAGAATGAAAAACTGTTTTTT. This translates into CSVRPFQNEKLFF.

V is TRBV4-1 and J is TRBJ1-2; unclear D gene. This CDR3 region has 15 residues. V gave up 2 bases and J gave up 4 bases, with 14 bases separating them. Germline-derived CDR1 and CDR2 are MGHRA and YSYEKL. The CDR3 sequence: CASSQKEGTGYGYTF. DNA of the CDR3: TGCGCCAGCAGCCAAAAGGAGGGAACGGGCTATGGCTACACCTTC.

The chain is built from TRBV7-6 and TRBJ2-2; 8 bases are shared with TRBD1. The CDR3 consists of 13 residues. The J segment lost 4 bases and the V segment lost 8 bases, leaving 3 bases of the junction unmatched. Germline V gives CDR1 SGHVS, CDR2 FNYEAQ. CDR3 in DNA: TGTGCCAGCCGACAGGGGACCACCGGGGAGCTGTTTTTT. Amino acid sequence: CASRQGTTGELFF.

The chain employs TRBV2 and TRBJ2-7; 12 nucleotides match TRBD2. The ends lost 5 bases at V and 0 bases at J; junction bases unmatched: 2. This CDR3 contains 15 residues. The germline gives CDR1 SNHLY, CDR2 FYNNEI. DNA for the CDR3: TGTGCCAGCAGTCCGACTAGCGGGAGCTCCTACGAGCAGTACTTC. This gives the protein CASSPTSGSSYEQYF.

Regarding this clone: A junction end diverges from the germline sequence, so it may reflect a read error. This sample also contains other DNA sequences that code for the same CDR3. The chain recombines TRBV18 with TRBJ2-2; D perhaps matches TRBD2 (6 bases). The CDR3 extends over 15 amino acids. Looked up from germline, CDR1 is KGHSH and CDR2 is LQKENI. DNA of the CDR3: TGTGCCAGCGCAGCGGGTGCGACCTACACCGGGGAGCTGTTTTTC. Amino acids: CASAAGATYTGELFF.

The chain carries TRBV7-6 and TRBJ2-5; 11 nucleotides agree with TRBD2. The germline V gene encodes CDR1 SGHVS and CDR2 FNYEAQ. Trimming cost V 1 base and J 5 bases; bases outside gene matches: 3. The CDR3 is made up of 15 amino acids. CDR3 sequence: CASSLGTSGGETQYF. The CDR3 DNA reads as TGTGCCAGCAGCTTAGGTACTAGCGGGGGCGAGACCCAGTACTTC.

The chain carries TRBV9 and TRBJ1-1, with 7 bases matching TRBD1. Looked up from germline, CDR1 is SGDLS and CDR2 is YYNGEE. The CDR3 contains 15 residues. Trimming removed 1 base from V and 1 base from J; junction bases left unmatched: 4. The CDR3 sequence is CASSVSTGTNTEAFF. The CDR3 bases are TGTGCCAGCAGCGTATCGACAGGGACGAACACTGAAGCTTTCTTT.

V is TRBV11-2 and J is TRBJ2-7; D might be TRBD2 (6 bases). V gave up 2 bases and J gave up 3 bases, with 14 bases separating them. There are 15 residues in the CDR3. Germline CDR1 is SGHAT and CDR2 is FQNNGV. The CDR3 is CASSLQLAGLYEQYF. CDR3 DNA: TGTGCCAGCAGCTTACAACTAGCCGGTCTCTACGAGCAGTACTTC.

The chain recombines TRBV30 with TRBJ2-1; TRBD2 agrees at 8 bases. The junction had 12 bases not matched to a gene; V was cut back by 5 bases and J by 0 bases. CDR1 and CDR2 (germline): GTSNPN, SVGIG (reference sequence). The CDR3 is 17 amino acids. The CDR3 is CAWCGGGLHSSYNEQFF. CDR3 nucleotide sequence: TGTGCCTGGTGCGGCGGGGGGCTACATAGCTCCTACAATGAGCAGTTCTTC. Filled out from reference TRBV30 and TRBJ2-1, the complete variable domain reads SQTIHQWPATLVQPVGSPLSLECTVEGTSNPNLYWYRQAAGRGLQLLFYSVGIGQISSEVPQNLSASRPQDRQFILSSKKLLLSDSGFYLCAWCGGGLHSSYNEQFFGPGTRLTVL.

CDR3 sequence (DNA): TGTGCCAGCAGCGTAGACCACGGGGGAGGGAACACCCAGTACTTC. Encoded protein: CASSVDHGGGNTQYF. The chain joins TRBV9 to TRBJ2-5; 7 nucleotides match TRBD2. Per germline, CDR1 SGDLS and CDR2 YYNGEE. The CDR3 covers 15 residues. Unmatched junction bases numbered 10, after V lost 0 bases and J lost 8 bases.

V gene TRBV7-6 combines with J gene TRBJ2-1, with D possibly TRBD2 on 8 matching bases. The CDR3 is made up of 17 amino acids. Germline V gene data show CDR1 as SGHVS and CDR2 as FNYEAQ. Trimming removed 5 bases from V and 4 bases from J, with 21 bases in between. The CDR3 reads CASSLGTAAGVYNEQFF. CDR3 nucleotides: TGTGCCAGCAGCCTTGGGACAGCAGCGGGAGTTTACAATGAGCAGTTCTTC.

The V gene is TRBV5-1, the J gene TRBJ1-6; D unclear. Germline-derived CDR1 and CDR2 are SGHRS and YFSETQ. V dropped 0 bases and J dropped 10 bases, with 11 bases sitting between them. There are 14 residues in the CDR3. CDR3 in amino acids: CASSLGGNESPLHF. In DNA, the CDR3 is TGCGCCAGCAGCTTGGGAGGGAATGAATCACCCCTCCACTTT.

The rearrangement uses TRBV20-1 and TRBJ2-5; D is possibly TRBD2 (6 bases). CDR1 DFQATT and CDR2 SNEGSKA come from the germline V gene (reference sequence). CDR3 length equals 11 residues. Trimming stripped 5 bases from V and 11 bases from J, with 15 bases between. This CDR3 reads CSARPSGEQYF. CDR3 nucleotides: TGCAGTGCTCGACCCTCGGGGGAGCAGTACTTC.

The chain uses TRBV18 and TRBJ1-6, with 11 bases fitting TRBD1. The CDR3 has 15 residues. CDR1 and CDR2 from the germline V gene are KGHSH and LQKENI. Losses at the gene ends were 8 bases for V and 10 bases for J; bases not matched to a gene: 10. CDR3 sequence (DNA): TGTGCCAGCACTCTCACGGGACAGGGGGGGTCACCCCTCCACTTT. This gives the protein CASTLTGQGGSPLHF.

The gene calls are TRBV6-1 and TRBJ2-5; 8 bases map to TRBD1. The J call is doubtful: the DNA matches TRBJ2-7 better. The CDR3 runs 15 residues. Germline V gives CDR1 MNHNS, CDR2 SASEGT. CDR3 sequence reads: CASSEVAGGRYEQYF. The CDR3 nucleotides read TGTGCCAGCAGTGAAGTTGCAGGGGGCAGGTACGAGCAGTACTTC.